Listed here is a single TCR beta chain. This record comes from a study of blood T cell repertoires in COVID-19. About the research overall: Material from acute and convalescent COVID-19 was sourced from the United States, Italy and Spain. PBMCs, B-cell-depleted T cells, or T cells were the source of the cDNA or gDNA that made up the material.

In the original processing: Estimation of nucleated cell counts was performed using reference gene primer amplification. Data came from immunoSEQ multiplex PCR; TCRdb stores just in-frame clones and leaves some out. V and J calls and clone size are those listed in that table; D and trimming were worked out from the DNA. The sample includes approximately 30,000 clones, roughly 91% of them seen just once. The CDR3 runs to 15 residues. V lost 8 bases and J lost 0, with 14 bases in between. Germline assignment: CDR1 MNHNY and CDR2 SVGAGI (reference sequence). The clonotype originates from a man aged 65 to 85 with active or convalescent COVID-19. The rearrangement uses TRBV6-6 and TRBJ2-1; tentatively, D is TRBD2 (6 bases). The sample was peripheral blood. The CDR3 DNA is TGTGCCAGCCGCGGGACGTCGAGCTCCTACAATGAGCAGTTCTTC. Its protein product is CASRGTSSSYNEQFF.